This T cell receptor beta chain was sequenced during a study of vaccination and CD4 T cells after COVID-19. Background on the study: Recovered-phase convalescent patients showed SARS-CoV-2 positivity by nasal swab PCR; fewer than ten were mild, one severe.

This sample's treatment: approximately 10-day PBMC culture with coronavirus spike peptide pools or control peptides (ViraFEST assay). The CDR3 sequence is 14 residues long. V was clipped by 0 bases and J by 8 bases, with 13 bases between them. Looked up from germline, CDR1 is SGDLS and CDR2 is YYNGEE. A remark on this clonotype: Its cognate antigen is unknown.

Study findings and constraints: Median SARS-CoV-2-reactive clonotype numbers rose nonsignificantly, roughly 20 to 38.

The Oncomine TCR Beta short-read assay generated sequence data from the DNA of cultured CD4+ T cells. TCRdb called the PCR reads again in MiXCR, with one record for every CDR3 protein. In the table there are over 14,000 distinct CDR3 sequences, under 60% of which are singletons. The genes are TRBV9 and TRBJ2-3; TRBD2 is a possible D gene (5 bases). The sample was CD4+ T cells from blood, cultured in vitro. This sequence was found in a human donor who had recovered from COVID-19. CDR3: CASSVAGDVRTQYF. For the CDR3, the DNA is TGTGCCAGCAGCGTAGCCGGGGATGTACGTACGCAGTATTTT.